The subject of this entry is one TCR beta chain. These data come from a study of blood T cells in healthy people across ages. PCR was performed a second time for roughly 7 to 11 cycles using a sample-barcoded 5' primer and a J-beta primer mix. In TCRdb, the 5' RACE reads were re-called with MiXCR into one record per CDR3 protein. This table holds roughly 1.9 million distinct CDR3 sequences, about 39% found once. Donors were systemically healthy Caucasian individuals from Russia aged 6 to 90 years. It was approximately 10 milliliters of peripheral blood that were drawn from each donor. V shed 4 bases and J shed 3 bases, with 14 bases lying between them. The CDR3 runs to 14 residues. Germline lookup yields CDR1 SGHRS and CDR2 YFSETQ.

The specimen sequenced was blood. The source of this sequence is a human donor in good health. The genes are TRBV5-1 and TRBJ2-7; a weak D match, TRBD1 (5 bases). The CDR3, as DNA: TGCGCCAGCAGCCGCGATACACAGGTCTACGAGCAGTACTTC. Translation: CASSRDTQVYEQYF.